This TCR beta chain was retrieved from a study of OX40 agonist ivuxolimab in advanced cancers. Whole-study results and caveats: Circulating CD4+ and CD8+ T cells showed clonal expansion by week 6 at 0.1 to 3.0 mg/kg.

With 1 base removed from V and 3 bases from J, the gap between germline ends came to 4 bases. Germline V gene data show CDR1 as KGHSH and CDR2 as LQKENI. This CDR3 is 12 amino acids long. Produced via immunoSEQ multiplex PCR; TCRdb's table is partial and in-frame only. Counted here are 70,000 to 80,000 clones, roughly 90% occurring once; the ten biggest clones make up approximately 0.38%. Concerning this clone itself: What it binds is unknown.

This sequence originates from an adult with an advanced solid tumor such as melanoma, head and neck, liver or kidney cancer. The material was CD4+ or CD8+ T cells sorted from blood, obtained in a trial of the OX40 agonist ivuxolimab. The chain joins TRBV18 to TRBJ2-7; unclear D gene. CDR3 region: CASSPQDYEQYF. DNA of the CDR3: TGTGCCAGCTCACCACAGGACTACGAGCAGTACTTC.